This T cell receptor (beta chain) was profiled in a study of T cell responses to AZD1222 COVID-19 vaccine. Whole-study findings and limits: Dominant at 160-218 and 743-854, vaccine-associated CD4 TCRs also spanned spike. Sampled repertoires all dated from after the peak T cell response.

Germline V gene lookup returns CDR1 SGHKS and CDR2 YYEKEE (reference sequence). After removal of 4 bases from V and 5 bases from J, the junction contained 8 bases not matched to a gene. The CDR3 is made up of 14 amino acids. The method was immunoSEQ multiplex PCR; TCRdb's version includes in-frame clones alone and lacks a portion of them. The profile shows about 120,000 clones, more than 80% of them singletons. About this clone: Its specificity is unknown.

The receptor comes from an adult who received the MenACWY meningococcal vaccine as a control. The chain carries TRBV5-5 and TRBJ2-5; TRBD1 matches 7 bases. Material: peripheral blood, obtained 28 days after the second dose of the MenACWY control vaccine. CDR3 residues: CASSPWGTVETQYF. CDR3 nucleotide sequence: TGTGCCAGCAGCCCATGGGGGACAGTTGAGACCCAGTACTTC. The full variable domain, with the rest looked up from reference TRBV5-5 and TRBJ2-5, is DAGVTQSPTHLIKTRGQQVTLRCSPISGHKSVSWYQQVLGQGPQFIFQYYEKEERGRGNFPDRFSARQFPNYSSELNVNALLLGDSALYLCASSPWGTVETQYFGPGTRLLVL.